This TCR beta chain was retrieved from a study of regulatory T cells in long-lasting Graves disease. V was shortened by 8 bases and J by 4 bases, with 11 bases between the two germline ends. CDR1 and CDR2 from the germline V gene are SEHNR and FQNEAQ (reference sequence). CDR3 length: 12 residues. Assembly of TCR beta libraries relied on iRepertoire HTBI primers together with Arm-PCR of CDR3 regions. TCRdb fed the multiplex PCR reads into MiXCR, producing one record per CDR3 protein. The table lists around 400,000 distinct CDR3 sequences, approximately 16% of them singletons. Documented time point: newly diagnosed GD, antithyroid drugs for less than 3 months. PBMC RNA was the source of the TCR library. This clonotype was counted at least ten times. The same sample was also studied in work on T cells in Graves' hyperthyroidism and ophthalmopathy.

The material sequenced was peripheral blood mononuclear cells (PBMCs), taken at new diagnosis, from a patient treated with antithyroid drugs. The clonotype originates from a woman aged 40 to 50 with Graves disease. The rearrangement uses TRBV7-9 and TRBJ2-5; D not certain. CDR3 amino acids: CASVVTPETQYF. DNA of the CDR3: TGTGCCAGCGTGGTTACCCCAGAGACCCAGTACTTC.